This T cell receptor (beta chain) was recorded in a study of blood T cell repertoires in COVID-19. Overall study context: T cells, B-cell-depleted T cells, or PBMCs provided the cDNA or gDNA that served as material.

Original methodology: Amplifying reference gene primers gave estimates of nucleated cell counts. Profiled with immunoSEQ multiplex PCR; TCRdb holds only in-frame clones, not every one. Clonal size and the V and J genes are those of that table, whereas D and trimming came from the DNA. The table records about 250,000 clones, about 87% of them present only once. The V gene end was trimmed by 6 bases and the J gene end by 6 bases; junction bases not matched to a gene: 14. Germline V CDR1 and CDR2: MDHEN, SYDVKM. CDR3 length: 16 residues. Symptom resolution, clearance, or two negative PCRs marked the recovered donors of Cohort 3.

The receptor's source is a woman in her 50s who had recovered from COVID-19. The sequencing input was PBMCs or T cells enriched from blood (not recorded which). The chain joins TRBV28 to TRBJ1-5; 7 nucleotides match TRBD1. The CDR3 region has the DNA TGTGCCAGCAGCCAAACTACAGGGGCGGTAGGTCAGCCCCAGCATTTT. It specifies CASSQTTGAVGQPQHF.